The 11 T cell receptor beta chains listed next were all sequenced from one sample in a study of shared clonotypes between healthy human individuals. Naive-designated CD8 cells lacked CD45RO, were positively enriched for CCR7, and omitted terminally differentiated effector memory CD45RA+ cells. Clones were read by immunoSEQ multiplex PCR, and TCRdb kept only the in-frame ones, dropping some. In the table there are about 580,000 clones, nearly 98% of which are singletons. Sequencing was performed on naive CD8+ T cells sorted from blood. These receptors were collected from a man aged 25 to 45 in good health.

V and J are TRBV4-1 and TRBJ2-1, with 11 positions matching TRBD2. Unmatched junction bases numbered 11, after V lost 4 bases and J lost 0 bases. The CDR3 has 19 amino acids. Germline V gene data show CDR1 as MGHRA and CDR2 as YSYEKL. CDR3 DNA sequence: TGCGCCAGCAGCCCCGCCGGGACTAGCGGAACTAGCTCCTACAATGAGCAGTTCTTC. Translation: CASSPAGTSGTSSYNEQFF.

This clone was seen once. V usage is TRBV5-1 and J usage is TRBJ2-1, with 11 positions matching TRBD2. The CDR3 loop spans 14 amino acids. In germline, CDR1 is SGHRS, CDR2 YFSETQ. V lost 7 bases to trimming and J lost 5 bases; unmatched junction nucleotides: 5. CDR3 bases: TGCGCCAGCCGACTAGCGGGACTACACAATGAGCAGTTCTTC. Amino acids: CASRLAGLHNEQFF.

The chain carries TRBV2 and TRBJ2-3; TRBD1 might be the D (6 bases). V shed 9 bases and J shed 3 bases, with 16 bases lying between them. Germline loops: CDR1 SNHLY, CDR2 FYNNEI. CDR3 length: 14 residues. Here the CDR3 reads CASWTVIKTDTQYF. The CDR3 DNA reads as TGTGCCAGTTGGACAGTCATCAAGACAGATACGCAGTATTTT.

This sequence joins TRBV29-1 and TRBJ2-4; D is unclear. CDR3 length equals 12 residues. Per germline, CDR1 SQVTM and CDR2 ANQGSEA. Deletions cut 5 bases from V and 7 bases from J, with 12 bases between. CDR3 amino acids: CSVTDQQNIQYF. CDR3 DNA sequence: TGCAGCGTTACAGACCAGCAGAACATTCAGTACTTC.

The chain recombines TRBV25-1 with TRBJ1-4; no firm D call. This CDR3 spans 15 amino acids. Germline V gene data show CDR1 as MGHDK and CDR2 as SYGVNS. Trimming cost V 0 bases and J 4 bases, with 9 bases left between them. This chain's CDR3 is CASSEYRTLNEKLFF. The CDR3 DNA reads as TGTGCCAGCAGTGAATACAGGACCCTTAATGAAAAACTGTTTTTT.

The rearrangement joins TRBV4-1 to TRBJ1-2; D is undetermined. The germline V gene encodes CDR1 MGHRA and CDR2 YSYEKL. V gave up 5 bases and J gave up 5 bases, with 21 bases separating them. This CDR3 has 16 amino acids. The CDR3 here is CASSVTRAQTPYGYTF. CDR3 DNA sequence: TGCGCCAGCAGCGTGACGAGGGCCCAAACTCCGTATGGCTACACCTTC.

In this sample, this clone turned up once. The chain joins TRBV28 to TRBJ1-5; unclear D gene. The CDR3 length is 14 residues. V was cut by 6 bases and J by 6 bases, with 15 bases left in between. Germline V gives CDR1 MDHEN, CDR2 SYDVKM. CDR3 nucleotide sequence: TGTGCCAGCAGCATTCGGAGGTTCAGTCAGCCCCAGCATTTT. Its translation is CASSIRRFSQPQHF. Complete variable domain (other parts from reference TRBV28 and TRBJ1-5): DVKVTQSSRYLVKRTGEKVFLECVQDMDHENMFWYRQDPGLGLRLIYFSYDVKMKEKGDIPEGYSVSREKKERFSLILESASTNQTSMYLCASSIRRFSQPQHFGDGTRLSIL.

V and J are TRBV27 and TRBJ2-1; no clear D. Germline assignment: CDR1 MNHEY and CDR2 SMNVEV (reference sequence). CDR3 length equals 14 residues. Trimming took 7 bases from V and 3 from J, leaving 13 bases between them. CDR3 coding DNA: TGTGCCAGCACCCCGGCTCATCTCTACAATGAGCAGTTCTTC. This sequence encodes CASTPAHLYNEQFF.

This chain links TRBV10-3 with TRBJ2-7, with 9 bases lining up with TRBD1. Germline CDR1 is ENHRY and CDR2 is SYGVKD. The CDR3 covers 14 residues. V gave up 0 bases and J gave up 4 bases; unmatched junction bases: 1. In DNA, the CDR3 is TGTGCCATCAGTGAGTCGGGACAGGGATACGAGCAGTACTTC. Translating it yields CAISESGQGYEQYF.

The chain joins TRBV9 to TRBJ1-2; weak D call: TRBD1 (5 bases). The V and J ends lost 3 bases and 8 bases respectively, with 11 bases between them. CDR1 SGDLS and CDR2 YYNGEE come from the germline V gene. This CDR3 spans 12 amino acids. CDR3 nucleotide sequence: TGTGCCAGCAGCGCCCAGGGATTGGGCTACACCTTC. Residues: CASSAQGLGYTF.

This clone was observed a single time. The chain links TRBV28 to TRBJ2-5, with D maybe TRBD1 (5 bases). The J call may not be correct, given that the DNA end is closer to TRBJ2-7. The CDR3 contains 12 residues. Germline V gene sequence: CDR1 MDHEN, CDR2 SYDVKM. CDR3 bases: TGTGCCACCGGACACTCCTCCTACGAGCAGTACTTC. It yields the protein CATGHSSYEQYF.